The source of this TCR beta chain is a study of blood T cell repertoires in COVID-19 (dated by TCRdb to the early 2020s). Context from the whole study: Collaborator samples came from the United States, Italy and Spain and covered acute and convalescent phases of COVID-19. A de-identified subject ID, COVID-19 status, age in years and sex were almost always included in the sample metadata. The repertoires were made available in a free public database intended to serve as a resource for research on the immune response to SARS-CoV-2. HLA class I and class II types, where available, came from metadata supplied by the sample provider rather than from assay-based typing. The material from the prospective study consisted of cDNA or gDNA derived from T cells, B-cell-depleted T cells, or PBMCs. The dataset comprised deeply sampled blood TCRbeta repertoires from subjects exposed to, actively infected with, or recovered from COVID-19. Samples came from the ongoing ImmuneRACE study (first 160 participants) plus 1,254 subjects from 6 global collaborators. General study outcomes and caveats: The amount of clinical and demographic metadata varied by source and participant and was provided uncurated.

A note on this clone: The clone's antigen remains unknown. Qualities for individual bases were not recorded, and no much larger clone is one base off.

TCRbeta CDR3 regions were amplified from genomic DNA by means of the immunoSEQ Assay, a bias-controlled multiplex PCR. Regarding the original processing steps: Nucleated cell counts per sample were estimated from amplification of reference gene primers within the assay. To quantify the absolute abundance of each unique TCRbeta CDR3 rearrangement, sequence reads were collapsed and filtered. For each sample, productive Simpson clonality was calculated by taking the square root of Simpson's diversity index across productive rearrangements. Not all clones reach the TCRdb copy of this immuneACCESS table, which keeps in-frame sequences only. Checked studies attribute under half of the gap to unresolved V genes and leave the rest unexplained. The DNA was the basis for D and trimming; V, J and clone size are from that table. Recorded for this sample are around 140,000 clones; 80% to 90% of them occurred a single time. More than 9% of the sample is held by the ten biggest clonotypes.

The CDR3 holds 19 amino acids from the cysteine to the phenylalanine. The sequence is cut down to CDR3 DNA, 57 bases in frame from base 1. V loses 1 base of germline sequence and J loses 0 bases, and the interval between the two ends is 19 bases. From the germline V gene, CDR1 is LGHNA and CDR2 is YSLEER. The collaborating institutions used their own protocols to collect whole blood in K2EDTA tubes. For TCRbeta analysis, collaborators shipped samples in one of three forms: frozen whole blood, isolated PBMCs, or DNA extracted from either of those sample types. The rearranged segments are TRBV4-3 and TRBJ1-5; the D gene is possibly TRBD1, with 5 bases matching. The TCR was taken from a man aged 55-75 years with active or convalescent COVID-19. The sequencing input was peripheral blood. The CDR3 reads CASSQAPGQRPYSNQPQHF. The bases are TGCGCCAGCAGCCAAGCCCCCGGACAAAGACCTTATAGCAATCAGCCCCAGCATTTT.